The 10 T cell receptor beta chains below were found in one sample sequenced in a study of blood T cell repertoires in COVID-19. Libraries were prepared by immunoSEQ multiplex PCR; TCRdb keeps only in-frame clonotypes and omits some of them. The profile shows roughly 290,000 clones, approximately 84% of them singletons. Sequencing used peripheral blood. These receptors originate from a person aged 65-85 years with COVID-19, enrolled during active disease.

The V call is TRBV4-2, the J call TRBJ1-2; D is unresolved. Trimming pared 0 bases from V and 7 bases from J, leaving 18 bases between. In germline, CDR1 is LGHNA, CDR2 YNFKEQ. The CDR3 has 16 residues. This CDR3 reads CASSQDFRTPPGGYTF. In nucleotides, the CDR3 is TGTGCCAGCAGCCAAGATTTCCGCACCCCTCCGGGTGGCTACACCTTC.

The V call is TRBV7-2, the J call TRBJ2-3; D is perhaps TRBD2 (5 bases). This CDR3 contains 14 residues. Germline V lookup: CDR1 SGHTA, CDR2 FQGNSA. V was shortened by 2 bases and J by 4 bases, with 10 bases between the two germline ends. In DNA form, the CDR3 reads TGTGCCAGCAGCTTATATTTGGGAGCAGATACGCAGTATTTT. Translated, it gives CASSLYLGADTQYF.

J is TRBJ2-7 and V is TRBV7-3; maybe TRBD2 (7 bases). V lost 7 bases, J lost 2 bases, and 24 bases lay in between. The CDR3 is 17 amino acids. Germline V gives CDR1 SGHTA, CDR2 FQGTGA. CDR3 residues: CASTYGEGGNGPYEQYF. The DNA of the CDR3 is TGTGCCAGCACCTACGGGGAGGGGGGGAACGGTCCCTACGAGCAGTACTTC.

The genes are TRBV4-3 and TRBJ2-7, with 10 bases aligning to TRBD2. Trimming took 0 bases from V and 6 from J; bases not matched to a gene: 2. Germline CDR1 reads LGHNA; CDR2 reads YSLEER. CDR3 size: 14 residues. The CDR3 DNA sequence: TGCGCCAGCAGCCAAGAAGGGACTAGCGCCGAGCAGTACTTC. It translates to CASSQEGTSAEQYF.

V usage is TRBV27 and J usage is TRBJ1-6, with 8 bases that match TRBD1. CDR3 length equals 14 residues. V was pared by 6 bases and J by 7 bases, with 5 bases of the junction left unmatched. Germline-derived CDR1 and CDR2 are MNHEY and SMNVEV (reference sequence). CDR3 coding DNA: TGTGCCAGCAGGAGACAGGGGAGGAATTCACCCCTCCACTTT. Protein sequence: CASRRQGRNSPLHF.

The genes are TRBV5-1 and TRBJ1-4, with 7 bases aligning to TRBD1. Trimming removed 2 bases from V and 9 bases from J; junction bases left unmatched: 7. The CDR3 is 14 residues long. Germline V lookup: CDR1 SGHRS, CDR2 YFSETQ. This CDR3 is CASSFFTGDQKLFF. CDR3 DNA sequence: TGCGCCAGCAGCTTTTTCACAGGGGATCAAAAACTGTTTTTT.

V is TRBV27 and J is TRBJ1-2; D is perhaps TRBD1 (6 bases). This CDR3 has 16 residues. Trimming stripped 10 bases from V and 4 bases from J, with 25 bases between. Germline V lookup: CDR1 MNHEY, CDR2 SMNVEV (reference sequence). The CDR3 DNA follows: TGTGCCACCAGAGGGACACTACCAACACGGGGCTATGGCTACACCTTC. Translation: CATRGTLPTRGYGYTF.

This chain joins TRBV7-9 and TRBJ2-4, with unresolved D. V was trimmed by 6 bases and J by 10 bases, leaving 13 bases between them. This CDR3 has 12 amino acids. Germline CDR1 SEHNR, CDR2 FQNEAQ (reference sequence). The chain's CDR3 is CASSSTQVIQYF. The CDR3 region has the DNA TGTGCCAGCAGTTCCACCCAGGTTATTCAGTACTTC.

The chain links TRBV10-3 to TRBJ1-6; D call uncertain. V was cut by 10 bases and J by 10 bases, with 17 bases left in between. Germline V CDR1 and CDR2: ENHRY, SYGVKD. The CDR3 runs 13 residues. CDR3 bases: TGTGCCACCGCCACCCTTGGGGAGTCACCCCTCCACTTT. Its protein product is CATATLGESPLHF.

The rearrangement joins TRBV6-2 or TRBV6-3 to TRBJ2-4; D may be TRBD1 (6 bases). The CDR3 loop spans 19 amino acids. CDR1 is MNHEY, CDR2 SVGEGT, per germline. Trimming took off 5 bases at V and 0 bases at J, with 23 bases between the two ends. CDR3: CASSTPFRQARLAKNIQYF. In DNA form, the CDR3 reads TGTGCCAGCAGTACCCCCTTTCGACAGGCGAGACTAGCCAAAAACATTCAGTACTTC.